The T cell receptor beta chain under discussion was sequenced for a study of radiotherapy plus CTLA-4 blockade in lung cancer. CDR1 is SEHNR, CDR2 FQNEAQ, per germline (reference sequence). J was trimmed by 8 bases and V by 5 bases; bases with no gene match: 10. The CDR3 consists of 16 residues. TCRdb's table, derived via immunoSEQ multiplex PCR, lists solely in-frame clones and lacks some. The profile covers around 40,000 clones, with more than 80% appearing a single time and about 6% taken by the ten largest. Source: peripheral blood, taken from a patient treated with radiotherapy plus ipilimumab. The rearrangement uses TRBV7-9 and TRBJ2-1; TRBD2 agrees at 12 bases. The receptor comes from a human donor with non-small cell lung cancer who had stable disease on radiotherapy plus ipilimumab. CDR3 residues: CASSLTTSGSNHEQFF. The CDR3 DNA reads TGTGCCAGCAGCCTGACGACTAGCGGGAGTAATCATGAGCAGTTCTTC.